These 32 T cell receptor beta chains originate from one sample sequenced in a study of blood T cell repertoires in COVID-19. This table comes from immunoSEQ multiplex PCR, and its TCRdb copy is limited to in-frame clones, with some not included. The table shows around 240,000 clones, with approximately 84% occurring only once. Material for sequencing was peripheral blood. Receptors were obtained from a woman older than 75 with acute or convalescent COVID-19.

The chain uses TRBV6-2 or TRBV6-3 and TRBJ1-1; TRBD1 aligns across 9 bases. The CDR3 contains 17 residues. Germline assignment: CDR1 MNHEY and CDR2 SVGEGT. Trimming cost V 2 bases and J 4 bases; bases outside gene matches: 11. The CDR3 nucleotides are TGTGCCAGCAGTTACGGGGGACAGGGTAAGGTCGGCACTGAAGCTTTCTTT. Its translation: CASSYGGQGKVGTEAFF.

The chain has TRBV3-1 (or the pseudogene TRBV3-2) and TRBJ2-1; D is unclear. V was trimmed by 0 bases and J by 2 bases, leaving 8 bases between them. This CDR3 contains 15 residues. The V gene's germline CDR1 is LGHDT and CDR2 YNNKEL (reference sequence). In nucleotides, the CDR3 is TGTGCCAGCAGCCAAGAAACTCTTACCTACAATGAGCAGTTCTTC. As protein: CASSQETLTYNEQFF.

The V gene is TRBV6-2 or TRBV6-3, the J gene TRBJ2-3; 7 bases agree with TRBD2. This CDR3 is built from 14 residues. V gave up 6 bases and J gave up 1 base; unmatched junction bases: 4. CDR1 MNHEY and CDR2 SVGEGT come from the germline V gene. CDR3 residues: CASRPLAGTDTQYF. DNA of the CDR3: TGTGCCAGCAGACCTCTAGCGGGCACAGATACGCAGTATTTT.

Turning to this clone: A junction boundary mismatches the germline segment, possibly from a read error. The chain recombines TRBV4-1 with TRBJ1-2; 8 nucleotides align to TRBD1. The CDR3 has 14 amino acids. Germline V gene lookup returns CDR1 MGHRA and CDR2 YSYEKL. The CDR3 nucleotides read TGCGCCAGCAGCCAAGATGTATCAAACAGGGGGTTCGCCTTC. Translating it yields CASSQDVSNRGFAF.

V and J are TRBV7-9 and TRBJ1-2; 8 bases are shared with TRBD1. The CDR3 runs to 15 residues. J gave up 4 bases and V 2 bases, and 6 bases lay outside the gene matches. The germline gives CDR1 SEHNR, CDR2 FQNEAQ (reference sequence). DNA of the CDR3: TGTGCCAGCAGCTTACTAGACAGGGGCGGCTATGGCTACACCTTC. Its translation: CASSLLDRGGYGYTF. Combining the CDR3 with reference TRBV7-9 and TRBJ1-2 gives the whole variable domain DTGVSQNPRHKITKRGQNVTFRCDPISEHNRLYWYRQTLGQGPEFLTYFQNEAQLEKSRLLSDRFSAERPKGSFSTLEIQRTEQGDSAMYLCASSLLDRGGYGYTFGSGTRLTVV.

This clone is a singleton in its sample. This CDR3 reads CASSLAGSLRVTQYGYTF. The CDR3 nucleotides are TGTGCCAGCAGCTTGGCCGGATCACTGAGGGTTACCCAATATGGCTACACCTTC. This chain connects TRBV5-8 to TRBJ1-2, with no clear D. Germline values: CDR1 SGHTS, CDR2 YDEGEE. V dropped 0 bases and J dropped 5 bases, with 23 bases sitting between them. This CDR3 has 18 residues.

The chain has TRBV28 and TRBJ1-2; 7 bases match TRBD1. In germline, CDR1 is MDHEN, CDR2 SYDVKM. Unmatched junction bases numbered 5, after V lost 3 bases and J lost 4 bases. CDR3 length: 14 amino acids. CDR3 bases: TGTGCCAGCAGTTTGGAGACAGGGACCTATGGCTACACCTTC. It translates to CASSLETGTYGYTF.

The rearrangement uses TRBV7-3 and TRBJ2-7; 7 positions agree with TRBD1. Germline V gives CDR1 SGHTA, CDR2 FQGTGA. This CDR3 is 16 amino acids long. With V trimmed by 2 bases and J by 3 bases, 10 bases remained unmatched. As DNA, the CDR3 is TGTGCCAGCAGCTTAGACCCAACAGGGGTTATCTACGAGCAGTACTTC. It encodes CASSLDPTGVIYEQYF.

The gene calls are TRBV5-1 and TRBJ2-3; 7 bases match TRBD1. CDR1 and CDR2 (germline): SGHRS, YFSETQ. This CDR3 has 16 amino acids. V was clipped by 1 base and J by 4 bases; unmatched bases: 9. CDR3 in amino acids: CASSLPQTGRPDTQYF. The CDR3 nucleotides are TGCGCCAGCAGCTTGCCCCAGACAGGGCGCCCAGATACGCAGTATTTT.

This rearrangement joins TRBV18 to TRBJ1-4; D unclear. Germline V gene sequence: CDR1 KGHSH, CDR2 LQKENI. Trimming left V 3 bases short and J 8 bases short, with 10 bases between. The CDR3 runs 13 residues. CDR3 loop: CASSPRGAEKLFF. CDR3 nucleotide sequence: TGTGCCAGCTCACCTCGGGGTGCAGAAAAACTGTTTTTT.

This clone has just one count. The CDR3 bases are TGTGCCAGCAGCGGACACACAGATACGCAGTATTTT. It is translated as CASSGHTDTQYF. The gene calls are TRBV2 and TRBJ2-3; weak D call: TRBD1 (5 bases). Germline values: CDR1 SNHLY, CDR2 FYNNEI. The CDR3 is made up of 12 amino acids. Between the trimmed V and J ends, which lost 6 bases and 2 bases, there was a span of 6 bases.

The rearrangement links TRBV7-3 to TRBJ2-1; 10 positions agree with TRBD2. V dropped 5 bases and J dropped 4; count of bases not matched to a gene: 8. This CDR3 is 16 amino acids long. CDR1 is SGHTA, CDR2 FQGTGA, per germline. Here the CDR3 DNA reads TGTGCCAGCAGCCCTACTCTGGGACTAGCGTACAATGAGCAGTTCTTC. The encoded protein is CASSPTLGLAYNEQFF.

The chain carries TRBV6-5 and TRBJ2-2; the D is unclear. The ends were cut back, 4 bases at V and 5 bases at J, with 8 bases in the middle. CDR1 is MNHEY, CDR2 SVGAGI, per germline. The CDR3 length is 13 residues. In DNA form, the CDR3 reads TGTGCCAGCAGTTCCGACTGGACCGGGGAGCTGTTTTTT. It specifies CASSSDWTGELFF.

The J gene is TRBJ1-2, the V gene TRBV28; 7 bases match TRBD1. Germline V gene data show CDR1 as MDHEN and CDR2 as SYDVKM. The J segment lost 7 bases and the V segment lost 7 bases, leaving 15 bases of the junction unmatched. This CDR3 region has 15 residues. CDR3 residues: CASNSGPGQDGGYTF. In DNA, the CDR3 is TGTGCCAGCAATAGCGGCCCCGGACAGGACGGTGGCTACACCTTC.

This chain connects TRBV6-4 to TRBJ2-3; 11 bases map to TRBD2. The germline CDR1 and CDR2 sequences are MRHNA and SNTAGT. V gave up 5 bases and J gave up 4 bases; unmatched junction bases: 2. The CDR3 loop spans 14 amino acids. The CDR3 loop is CASSPSGGPDTQYF. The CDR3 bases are TGTGCCAGCAGTCCTAGCGGGGGGCCAGATACGCAGTATTTT.

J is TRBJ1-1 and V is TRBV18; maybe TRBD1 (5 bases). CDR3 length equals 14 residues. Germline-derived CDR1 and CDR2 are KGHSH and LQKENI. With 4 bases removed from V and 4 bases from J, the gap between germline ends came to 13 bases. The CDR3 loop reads CASSLTGGSTEAFF. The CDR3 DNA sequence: TGTGCCAGCTCACTTACCGGGGGGAGCACTGAAGCTTTCTTT.

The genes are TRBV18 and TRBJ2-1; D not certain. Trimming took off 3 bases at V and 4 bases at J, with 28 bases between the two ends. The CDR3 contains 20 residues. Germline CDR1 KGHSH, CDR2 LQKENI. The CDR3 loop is CASSPTIILSLQRTYNEQFF. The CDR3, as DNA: TGTGCCAGCTCACCTACCATTATTCTCAGTTTACAAAGAACGTACAATGAGCAGTTCTTC.

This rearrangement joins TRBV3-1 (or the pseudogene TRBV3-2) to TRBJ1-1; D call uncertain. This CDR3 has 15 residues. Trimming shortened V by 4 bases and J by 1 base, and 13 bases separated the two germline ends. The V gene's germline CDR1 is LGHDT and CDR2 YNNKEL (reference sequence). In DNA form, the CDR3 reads TGTGCCAGCAGCCTTACCGGGAACAAGAACACTGAAGCTTTCTTT. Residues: CASSLTGNKNTEAFF.

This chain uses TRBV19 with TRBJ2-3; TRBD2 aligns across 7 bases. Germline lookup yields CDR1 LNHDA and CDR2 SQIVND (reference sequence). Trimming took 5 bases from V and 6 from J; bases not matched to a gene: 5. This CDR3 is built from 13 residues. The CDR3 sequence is CASSVGLGDTQYF. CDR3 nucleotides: TGTGCCAGTAGTGTCGGACTAGGTGATACGCAGTATTTT.

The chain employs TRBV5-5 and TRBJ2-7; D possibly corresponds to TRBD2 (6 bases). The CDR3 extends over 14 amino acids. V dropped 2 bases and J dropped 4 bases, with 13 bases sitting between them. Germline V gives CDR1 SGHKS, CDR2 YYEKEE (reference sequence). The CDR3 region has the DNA TGTGCCAGCAGCTTACTCGGGACTTCTTACGAGCAGTACTTC. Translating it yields CASSLLGTSYEQYF. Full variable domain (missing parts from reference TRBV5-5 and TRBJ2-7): DAGVTQSPTHLIKTRGQQVTLRCSPISGHKSVSWYQQVLGQGPQFIFQYYEKEERGRGNFPDRFSARQFPNYSSELNVNALLLGDSALYLCASSLLGTSYEQYFGPGTRLTVT.

CDR3 coding DNA: TGTGCCAGCAGCCCGCACGGAACTGGGGCATTTGGCTACACCTTC. Protein sequence: CASSPHGTGAFGYTF. The genes are TRBV7-8 and TRBJ1-2, with D possibly TRBD1 on 5 matching bases. The CDR3 has 15 residues. With 5 bases removed from V and 7 bases from J, the gap between germline ends came to 20 bases. The germline V gene has CDR1 SGHVS and CDR2 FQNEAQ.

CDR3 region: CASSIRRENTEAFF. The CDR3 DNA reads as TGTGCCAGCAGTATTCGGCGGGAGAACACTGAAGCTTTCTTT. The chain employs TRBV2 and TRBJ1-1; D is undetermined. Germline V CDR1 and CDR2: SNHLY, FYNNEI. V dropped 5 bases and J dropped 1 base, with 11 bases sitting between them. The CDR3 is 14 amino acids.

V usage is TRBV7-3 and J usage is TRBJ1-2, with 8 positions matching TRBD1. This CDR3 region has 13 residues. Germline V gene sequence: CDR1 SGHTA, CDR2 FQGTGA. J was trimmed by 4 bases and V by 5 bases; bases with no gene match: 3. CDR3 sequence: CASSPGTGYGYTF. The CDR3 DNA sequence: TGTGCCAGCAGCCCGGGGACAGGCTATGGCTACACCTTC.

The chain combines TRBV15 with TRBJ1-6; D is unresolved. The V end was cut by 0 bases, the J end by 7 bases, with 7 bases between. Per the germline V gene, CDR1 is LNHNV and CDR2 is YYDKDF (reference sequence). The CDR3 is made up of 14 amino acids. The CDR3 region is CATSRDPENSPLHF. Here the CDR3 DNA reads TGTGCCACCAGCAGAGATCCCGAGAATTCACCCCTCCACTTT.

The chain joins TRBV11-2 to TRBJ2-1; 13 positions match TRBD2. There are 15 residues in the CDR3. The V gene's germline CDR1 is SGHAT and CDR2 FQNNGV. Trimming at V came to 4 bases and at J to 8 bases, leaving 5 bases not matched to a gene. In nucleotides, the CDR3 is TGTGCCAGCAGCTGGACTAGCGGGAGCCCCGATGAGCAGTTCTTC. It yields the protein CASSWTSGSPDEQFF.

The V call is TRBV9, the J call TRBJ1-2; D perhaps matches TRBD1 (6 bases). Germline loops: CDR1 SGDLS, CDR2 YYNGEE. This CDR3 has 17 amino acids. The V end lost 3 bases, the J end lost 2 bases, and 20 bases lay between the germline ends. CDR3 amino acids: CASSGRQEAGRNYGYTF. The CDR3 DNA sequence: TGTGCCAGCAGCGGCCGACAGGAAGCAGGCAGAAACTATGGCTACACCTTC.

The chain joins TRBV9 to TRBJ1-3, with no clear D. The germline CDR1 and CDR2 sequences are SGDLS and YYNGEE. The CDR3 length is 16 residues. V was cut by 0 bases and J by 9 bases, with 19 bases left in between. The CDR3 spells CASSVAPTDLSGTIYF. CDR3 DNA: TGTGCCAGCAGCGTAGCTCCGACTGACCTATCGGGCACCATATATTTT.

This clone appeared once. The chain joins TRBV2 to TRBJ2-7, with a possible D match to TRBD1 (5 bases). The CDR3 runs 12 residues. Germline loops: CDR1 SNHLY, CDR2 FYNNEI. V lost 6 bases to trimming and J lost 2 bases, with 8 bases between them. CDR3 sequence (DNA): TGTGCCAGCAGGGACACCCCCTACGAGCAGTACTTC. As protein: CASRDTPYEQYF.

The CDR3 loop reads CASSFSIGEQFF. In nucleotides, the CDR3 is TGTGCCAGCAGTTTTAGCATCGGTGAGCAGTTCTTC. The V gene is TRBV7-2, the J gene TRBJ2-1, with D unresolved. V lost 6 bases, J lost 9 bases, and 12 bases lay in between. The length of the CDR3 is 12 residues. CDR1 and CDR2 from the germline V gene are SGHTA and FQGNSA.

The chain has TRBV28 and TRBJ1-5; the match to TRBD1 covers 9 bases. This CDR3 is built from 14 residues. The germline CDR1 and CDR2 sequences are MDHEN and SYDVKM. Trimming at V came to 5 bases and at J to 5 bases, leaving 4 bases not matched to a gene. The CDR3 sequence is CASSRQGGYQPQHF. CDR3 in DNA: TGTGCCAGCAGTCGACAGGGGGGTTATCAGCCCCAGCATTTT.

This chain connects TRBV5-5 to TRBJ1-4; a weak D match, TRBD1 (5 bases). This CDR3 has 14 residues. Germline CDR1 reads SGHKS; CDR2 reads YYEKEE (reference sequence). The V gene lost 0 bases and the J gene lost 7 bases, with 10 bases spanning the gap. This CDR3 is CASSLGGTGEKLFF. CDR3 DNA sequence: TGTGCCAGCAGCTTGGGGGGCACGGGTGAAAAACTGTTTTTT.

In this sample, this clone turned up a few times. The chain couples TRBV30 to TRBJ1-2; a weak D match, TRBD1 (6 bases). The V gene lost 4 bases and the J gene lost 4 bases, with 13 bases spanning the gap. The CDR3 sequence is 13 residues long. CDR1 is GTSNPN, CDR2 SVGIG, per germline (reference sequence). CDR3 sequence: CAWTTDSAYGYTF. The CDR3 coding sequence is TGTGCCTGGACAACGGACAGTGCCTATGGCTACACCTTC. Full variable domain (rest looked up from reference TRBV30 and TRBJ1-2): SQTIHQWPATLVQPVGSPLSLECTVEGTSNPNLYWYRQAAGRGLQLLFYSVGIGQISSEVPQNLSASRPQDRQFILSSKKLLLSDSGFYLCAWTTDSAYGYTFGSGTRLTVV.